This record covers a single TCR beta chain. The antigen remains unidentified. This sample is drawn from a study of T-cell memory formation after mild COVID-19. Across the study: The two donors had largely donor-specific TCR clusters. Study observations and caveats: Shrinking CD4+ clones were chiefly CM and EM; CD8+ ones were chiefly EMRA. Pre-infection memory carried some responding clones, suggesting that cross-reactive memory joined.

Via MiXCR, TCRdb re-called the 5' RACE reads, giving one row per CDR3 protein. The sample lists about 350,000 distinct CDR3 sequences; around 30% were seen once. The sample was PBMCs or a T cell subset sorted from them (not recorded which). This TCR was recovered from an adult woman who had mild COVID-19 (a few samples of this study predate the infection). Cell type and time point are not known.

The CDR3: CASSFDDYEQYF. The CDR3 coding sequence is TGTGCCAGCAGTTTCGACGACTACGAGCAGTACTTC. This rearrangement joins TRBV12-3 or TRBV12-4 to TRBJ2-7; D gene ambiguous. Trimming pared 3 bases from V and 3 bases from J, leaving 6 bases between. This CDR3 has 12 amino acids.